The 5 T cell receptor beta chains given below trace back to one sample, sequenced in a study of T cells in Graves' hyperthyroidism and ophthalmopathy. Amplified regions were TCR beta CDR3 sequences from RNA transcripts. Carried out on the TCR CDR3, a first-round RT-PCR used the HTBI primer set. Using its own MiXCR run on the multiplex PCR reads, TCRdb lists one record per CDR3 protein. The profile shows 500,000 to 650,000 distinct CDR3 sequences, roughly 15% of them singletons. The specimen sequenced was blood. The origin of the receptors is a woman in her 50s with Graves' ophthalmopathy.

There are many counts of this clonotype. This chain joins TRBV18 and TRBJ2-1; unclear D gene. CDR3 size: 14 residues. The V and J ends lost 2 bases and 4 bases respectively, with 9 bases between them. The V gene's germline CDR1 is KGHSH and CDR2 LQKENI. The CDR3 DNA follows: TGTGCCAGCTCACCAGTCGGGCTTTACAATGAGCAGTTCTTC. It translates to CASSPVGLYNEQFF.

This clonotype was observed many times. The V and J genes are TRBV28 and TRBJ2-7, with D maybe TRBD2 (5 bases). CDR3 size: 13 residues. Germline loops: CDR1 MDHEN, CDR2 SYDVKM. V lost 11 bases, J lost 2 bases, and 16 bases lay in between. In DNA form, the CDR3 reads TGTGCCTCCCGCGTTAGCGCGCCCTACGAGCAGTACTTC. Translating it yields CASRVSAPYEQYF.

There are a few counts of this clonotype. In nucleotides, the CDR3 is TGTGCCAGCTCACCGTCCCGTTTAGGTGGGCAGAGAGATGGCTACACCTTC. Translated, it gives CASSPSRLGGQRDGYTF. J is TRBJ1-2 and V is TRBV18; D call uncertain. This CDR3 contains 17 residues. Germline CDR1 and CDR2: KGHSH and LQKENI. Deletions cut 3 bases from V and 6 bases from J, with 23 bases between.

In its sample, this clonotype was seen many times. The chain employs TRBV28 and TRBJ2-1; the D is unclear. Trimming cost V 5 bases and J 9 bases, with 11 bases left between them. CDR3 length: 12 residues. Per germline, CDR1 MDHEN and CDR2 SYDVKM. For the CDR3, the DNA is TGTGCCAGCAGTCTGATTGGCGGTGAGCAGTTCTTC. Its translation: CASSLIGGEQFF.

This clonotype was detected many times. V is TRBV12-3 or TRBV12-4 and J is TRBJ2-1; 7 positions agree with TRBD2. The CDR3 consists of 15 residues. Trimming cost V 1 base and J 6 bases; bases outside gene matches: 6. CDR3 region: CASSLGREKANEQFF. The CDR3 DNA follows: TGTGCCAGCAGTTTAGGGCGGGAGAAAGCCAATGAGCAGTTCTTC.